One and the same sample provided the 30 T cell receptor beta chains below, sequenced in a study of T cell clonotyping in hematopoietic cell transplantation. Specified time point: recipient sample about 28 days before transplant, after cytoreduction. Libraries were prepared by immunoSEQ multiplex PCR; TCRdb keeps only in-frame clonotypes and omits some of them. Of about 36,000 clones listed, roughly 96% are singletons. The specimen was peripheral blood mononuclear cells, collected before stem cell transplant. These TCRs come from a man between 35 and 55 years old with chronic myeloid leukemia. Some clones in this sample may be carry-over from other donors' samples.

This clone was recorded only once. The chain recombines TRBV11-2 with TRBJ2-7; 10 bases fit TRBD2. After removal of 0 bases from V and 3 bases from J, the junction contained 8 bases not matched to a gene. The CDR3 contains 17 residues. CDR1 is SGHAT and CDR2 is FQNNGV in the germline V gene. CDR3 DNA: TGTGCCAGCAGCTTAGATGGAGCGGGGGGGATTCTCTACGAGCAGTACTTC. Protein sequence: CASSLDGAGGILYEQYF.

In its sample, this clone was seen once. The chain employs TRBV27 and TRBJ1-2; TRBD1 matches at 9 bases. Per the germline V gene, CDR1 is MNHEY and CDR2 is SMNVEV (reference sequence). V dropped 5 bases and J dropped 7; count of bases not matched to a gene: 8. This CDR3 comprises 14 residues. The CDR3 DNA reads TGTGCCAGCAGTCCGGGACAGGGTACTGCTGGCTACACCTTC. Its translation: CASSPGQGTAGYTF.

The gene calls are TRBV20-1 and TRBJ1-2; D remains unclear. In germline, CDR1 is DFQATT, CDR2 SNEGSKA (reference sequence). Trimming took off 6 bases at V and 11 bases at J, with 16 bases between the two ends. This CDR3 comprises 11 residues. The CDR3 region is CSAYLTDTYTF. As DNA, the CDR3 is TGCAGTGCATACCTTACCGACACGTACACCTTC.

This sequence joins TRBV9 and TRBJ2-7, with D possibly being TRBD1 (5 bases). The V and J ends lost 5 bases and 4 bases respectively, with 10 bases between them. CDR1 and CDR2 from the germline V gene are SGDLS and YYNGEE. This CDR3 comprises 12 residues. The CDR3 sequence is CASSSGSYEQYF. For the CDR3, the DNA is TGTGCCAGCAGTTCAGGGTCATACGAGCAGTACTTC.

The J gene is TRBJ2-5, the V gene TRBV7-3; 11 nucleotides match TRBD2. The CDR3 is 15 residues long. The germline CDR1 and CDR2 sequences are SGHTA and FQGTGA. Germline trimming cut 3 bases from V and 5 bases from J; bases unmatched to any gene: 5. The CDR3 reads CASSFSGGALETQYF. CDR3 sequence (DNA): TGTGCCAGCAGCTTTAGCGGGGGGGCCCTTGAGACCCAGTACTTC.

This chain joins TRBV30 and TRBJ2-2, with 7 bases that match TRBD1. CDR3 length: 15 residues. Germline V gene sequence: CDR1 GTSNPN, CDR2 SVGIG (reference sequence). The V and J ends lost 4 bases and 5 bases, in that order; junction bases with no gene match: 10. The CDR3 DNA reads as TGTGCCTGGAAAAAGGGACAGATCGAGACCGGGGAGCTGTTTTTT. This sequence encodes CAWKKGQIETGELFF.

The V call is TRBV4-3, the J call TRBJ2-2; no reliable D call. Germline V gives CDR1 LGHNA, CDR2 YSLEER. CDR3 size: 15 residues. Trimming left V 3 bases short and J 4 bases short, with 12 bases between. CDR3 in amino acids: CASSQNPRSTGELFF. The CDR3 nucleotides read TGCGCCAGCAGCCAGAACCCCCGCTCCACCGGGGAGCTGTTTTTT.

This chain links TRBV18 with TRBJ2-5; the D call may be TRBD1 or TRBD2 (5 bases each). Trimming pared 4 bases from V and 2 bases from J, leaving 8 bases between. This CDR3 contains 13 residues. Germline-derived CDR1 and CDR2 are KGHSH and LQKENI. As DNA, the CDR3 is TGTGCCAGCTCACTGGGACCGCAAGAGACCCAGTACTTC. Protein product: CASSLGPQETQYF.

This chain connects TRBV11-1 to TRBJ2-7; D is uncertain. Trimming removed 2 bases at V and 2 bases at J, with 13 bases between. CDR1 is SGHAT and CDR2 is FQDESV in the germline V gene (reference sequence). The CDR3 runs 15 residues. This CDR3 reads CASSLNTRNTYEQYF. Written as DNA, the CDR3 is TGTGCCAGCAGCTTAAACACCCGTAATACCTACGAGCAGTACTTC.

The CDR3 DNA reads as TGTGCCAGCAGCTTCGAACCCTGGCGAGGGGGAAACACCATATATTTT. Translating it yields CASSFEPWRGGNTIYF. This sequence joins TRBV5-6 and TRBJ1-3; D not resolved. V lost 2 bases, J lost 4 bases, and 16 bases lay in between. CDR3 length: 16 residues. Per the germline V gene, CDR1 is SGHDT and CDR2 is YYEEEE.

The J gene is TRBJ2-7, the V gene TRBV7-9; 7 bases align to TRBD2. The germline CDR1 and CDR2 sequences are SEHNR and FQNEAQ (reference sequence). The ends lost 5 bases at V and 3 bases at J; junction bases unmatched: 7. The length of the CDR3 is 14 residues. CDR3 in amino acids: CASSPGTINYEQYF. The DNA of the CDR3 is TGTGCCAGCAGCCCCGGGACTATAAACTACGAGCAGTACTTC.

The V call is TRBV28, the J call TRBJ2-4, with a weak D call TRBD2 (6 bases). Deletions cut 2 bases from V and 9 bases from J, with 8 bases between. The CDR3 has 12 residues. Germline values: CDR1 MDHEN, CDR2 SYDVKM. CDR3 sequence (DNA): TGTGCCAGCAGTTTACCCGGGGGCATTCAGTACTTC. It is translated as CASSLPGGIQYF. Together with reference TRBV28 and TRBJ2-4, the CDR3 gives the full variable domain: DVKVTQSSRYLVKRTGEKVFLECVQDMDHENMFWYRQDPGLGLRLIYFSYDVKMKEKGDIPEGYSVSREKKERFSLILESASTNQTSMYLCASSLPGGIQYFGAGTRLSVL.

The chain has TRBV6-5 and TRBJ1-5; no clear D. Germline loops: CDR1 MNHEY, CDR2 SVGAGI. V shed 6 bases and J shed 3 bases, with 9 bases lying between them. The CDR3 covers 13 residues. DNA for the CDR3: TGTGCCAGCAGCGCCTACAACAATCAGCCCCAGCATTTT. Translation: CASSAYNNQPQHF.

V gene TRBV14 combines with J gene TRBJ2-3; 14 bases are a match to TRBD2. Germline V gene sequence: CDR1 SGHDN, CDR2 FVKESK. Germline trimming cut 2 bases from V and 2 bases from J; bases unmatched to any gene: 6. The CDR3 covers 18 residues. The DNA of the CDR3 is TGTGCCAGCAGCCAATTTGGGACTAGCGGGGGCATCACAGATACGCAGTATTTT. Protein: CASSQFGTSGGITDTQYF.

The chain combines TRBV28 with TRBJ1-3; D gene unclear. This CDR3 is 16 amino acids long. Germline CDR1 is MDHEN and CDR2 is SYDVKM. Trimming cost V 4 bases and J 7 bases, with 20 bases left between them. As DNA, the CDR3 is TGTGCCAGCAGTTCACAAGGGAGCCCTAAGGCGAACACCATATATTTT. It encodes CASSSQGSPKANTIYF.

The chain couples TRBV9 to TRBJ2-1; 8 bases match TRBD2. CDR1 is SGDLS and CDR2 is YYNGEE in the germline V gene. The ends lost 0 bases at V and 3 bases at J; junction bases unmatched: 2. This CDR3 has 15 amino acids. The CDR3 bases are TGTGCCAGCAGCGTAGGGGCGGGGGGCTACAATGAGCAGTTCTTC. It yields the protein CASSVGAGGYNEQFF.

This clone was recorded only once. V usage is TRBV11-2 and J usage is TRBJ1-2, with D perhaps matching TRBD1 (6 bases). This CDR3 comprises 16 residues. V was pared by 5 bases and J by 0 bases, with 16 bases between. Germline V lookup: CDR1 SGHAT, CDR2 FQNNGV. This CDR3 reads CASSPYRQESNYGYTF. CDR3 DNA sequence: TGTGCCAGCAGCCCTTACCGACAGGAATCTAACTATGGCTACACCTTC.

This chain uses TRBV28 with TRBJ1-5; D gene uncertain. This CDR3 is built from 11 residues. The germline V gene has CDR1 MDHEN and CDR2 SYDVKM. The V end lost 2 bases, the J end lost 4 bases, and 0 bases lay between the germline ends. The CDR3: CASSLNQPQHF. CDR3 in DNA: TGTGCCAGCAGTTTAAATCAGCCCCAGCATTTT.

In its sample, this clone was seen a few times. The gene calls are TRBV6-1 and TRBJ2-2; no firm D call. The CDR3 loop spans 15 amino acids. V dropped 1 base and J dropped 4 bases, with 10 bases sitting between them. Germline V gives CDR1 MNHNS, CDR2 SASEGT. In nucleotides, the CDR3 is TGTGCCAGCAGTGAAGGTGGGATTCCCACCGGGGAGCTGTTTTTT. Its translation: CASSEGGIPTGELFF.

The gene calls are TRBV6-5 and TRBJ1-2; TRBD1 agrees at 7 bases. The germline V gene encodes CDR1 MNHEY and CDR2 SVGAGI. This CDR3 spans 13 amino acids. V lost 6 bases to trimming and J lost 5 bases; unmatched junction nucleotides: 6. The CDR3 protein is CASRKGARYGYTF. The DNA for the CDR3 is TGTGCCAGCAGAAAGGGGGCCCGGTATGGCTACACCTTC.

This chain joins TRBV6-6 and TRBJ2-3; 9 bases agree with TRBD2. With V trimmed by 4 bases and J by 2 bases, 7 bases remained unmatched. The V gene's germline CDR1 is MNHNY and CDR2 SVGAGI (reference sequence). The CDR3 totals 16 residues. As DNA, the CDR3 is TGTGCCAGCAGTTTAAAAGCGGGGGGATCCACAGATACGCAGTATTTT. Amino acid sequence: CASSLKAGGSTDTQYF.

This chain uses TRBV30 with TRBJ1-1; possibly TRBD1 for D (5 bases). CDR3 size: 12 residues. V was cut by 2 bases and J by 9 bases, with 13 bases left in between. The germline V gene encodes CDR1 GTSNPN and CDR2 SVGIG (reference sequence). The CDR3 DNA is TGTGCCTGGAGTCAGGGCTACACACAAGCTTTCTTT. It encodes CAWSQGYTQAFF.

The V and J genes are TRBV10-2 and TRBJ2-2; 10 nucleotides match TRBD1. Germline V CDR1 and CDR2: WSHSY, SAAADI. This CDR3 comprises 16 residues. The junction had 10 bases not matched to a gene; V was cut back by 7 bases and J by 5 bases. CDR3 sequence reads: CASTIRDRGLTGELFF. The CDR3 nucleotides read TGCGCCAGCACCATAAGGGACAGGGGATTGACCGGGGAGCTGTTTTTT.

The rearrangement joins TRBV28 to TRBJ2-2; the D gene is possibly TRBD2 (7 bases). Germline V CDR1 and CDR2: MDHEN, SYDVKM. The CDR3 is made up of 14 amino acids. Trimming left V 6 bases short and J 5 bases short, with 13 bases between. The CDR3 sequence: CASRGGQETGELFF. CDR3 nucleotides: TGTGCCAGCAGGGGGGGGCAAGAAACCGGGGAGCTGTTTTTT.

This clone was detected a few times. The V call is TRBV18, the J call TRBJ1-2; D gene unclear. V lost 6 bases and J 0 bases, leaving 14 bases between the germline ends. Germline CDR1 KGHSH, CDR2 LQKENI. The CDR3 is 15 amino acids. CDR3 sequence: CASSLKTQANYGYTF. Written as DNA, the CDR3 is TGTGCCAGCTCCTTAAAAACCCAGGCTAACTATGGCTACACCTTC.

This chain joins TRBV7-8 and TRBJ1-1; D unclear. Germline CDR1 reads SGHVS; CDR2 reads FQNEAQ. The CDR3 covers 13 residues. V gave up 4 bases and J gave up 1 base, with 7 bases separating them. CDR3 DNA sequence: TGTGCCAGCAGCTCAAATAAGAACACTGAAGCTTTCTTT. Its protein is CASSSNKNTEAFF.

This chain connects TRBV6-1 to TRBJ1-1, with TRBD1 as a possible D gene (5 bases). Germline CDR1 reads MNHNS; CDR2 reads SASEGT. The germline V and J ends were trimmed by 3 bases and 0 bases, with 8 bases remaining between them. The CDR3 runs to 14 residues. CDR3 sequence reads: CASSEEGMNTEAFF. The CDR3, as DNA: TGTGCCAGCAGTGAGGAGGGGATGAACACTGAAGCTTTCTTT.

This clone has only one observation. This chain links TRBV2 with TRBJ2-7; 8 positions match TRBD1. The CDR3 extends over 12 amino acids. Germline CDR1 and CDR2: SNHLY and FYNNEI. V shed 8 bases and J 2 bases; nucleotides not matched to a gene: 2. DNA for the CDR3: TGTGCCAGCCGACAGGGGCCCTACGAGCAGTACTTC. Amino acid sequence: CASRQGPYEQYF.

As concerns this clone: The junction departs from the called germline gene at one end, perhaps through a read error. V usage is TRBV28 and J usage is TRBJ2-7; TRBD1 or TRBD2 may be the D gene (5 bases each). The V gene's germline CDR1 is MDHEN and CDR2 SYDVKM. CDR3 size: 12 residues. The CDR3 is CASSFSGTPSNF. The DNA of the CDR3 is TGTGCCAGCAGTTTTTCCGGGACGCCGAGTAACTTC.

For the CDR3, the DNA is TGTGCCAGCAGCGCTATAGGGGGGGCCACTGAAGCTTTCTTT. This encodes CASSAIGGATEAFF. J is TRBJ1-1 and V is TRBV9; D might be TRBD1 (6 bases). CDR1 and CDR2 (germline): SGDLS, YYNGEE. This CDR3 contains 14 residues. The ends were cut back, 3 bases at V and 4 bases at J, with 13 bases in the middle. Filled out from reference TRBV9 and TRBJ1-1, the complete variable domain reads DSGVTQTPKHLITATGQRVTLRCSPRSGDLSVYWYQQSLDQGLQFLIQYYNGEERAKGNILERFSAQQFPDLHSELNLSSLELGDSALYFCASSAIGGATEAFFGQGTRLTVV.